The entry that follows covers one TCR beta chain sequence. The CDR3 extends over 13 amino acids. Germline V gene lookup returns CDR1 MNHNY and CDR2 SVGAGI (reference sequence). The V and J ends lost 7 bases and 5 bases respectively, with 11 bases between them. The data derive from a study of blood T cell repertoires in COVID-19. Study background: The samples span acute and convalescent COVID-19 from the United States, Italy and Spain.

In the study's own analysis: Reference gene primer amplification in the assay estimated nucleated cell counts. Produced via immunoSEQ multiplex PCR; TCRdb's table is partial and in-frame only. That table is the source of V, J and clone size, and D and trimming were worked out from the DNA. The sample has under 150,000 clones, about 90% seen once. Sequencing input: peripheral blood. This TCR was recovered from a middle-aged man with active or convalescent COVID-19. The chain uses TRBV6-6 and TRBJ2-2; no clear D. Written as DNA, the CDR3 is TGTGCCAGCACCAGAAAGGAGACCGGGGAGCTGTTTTTT. Protein sequence: CASTRKETGELFF.